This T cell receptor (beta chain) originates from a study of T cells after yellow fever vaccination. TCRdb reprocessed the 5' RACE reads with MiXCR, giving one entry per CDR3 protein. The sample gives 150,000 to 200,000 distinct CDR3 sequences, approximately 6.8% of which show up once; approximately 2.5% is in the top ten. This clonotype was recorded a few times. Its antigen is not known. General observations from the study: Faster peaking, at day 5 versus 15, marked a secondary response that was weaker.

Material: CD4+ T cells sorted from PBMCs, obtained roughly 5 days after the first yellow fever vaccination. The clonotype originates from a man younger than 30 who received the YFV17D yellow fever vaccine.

The CDR3 nucleotides read TGCGCCAGCAGTGATTACACCACAGATACGCAGTATTTT. This translates into CASSDYTTDTQYF. The rearrangement joins TRBV10-2 to TRBJ2-3; D unresolved. Germline V gene lookup returns CDR1 WSHSY and CDR2 SAAADI. This CDR3 spans 13 amino acids. The V and J ends lost 3 bases and 2 bases respectively, with 6 bases between them.